The TCR beta chain described here comes from a study of T cell repertoires in cytomegalovirus infection. TCRdb fed the reads into MiXCR, producing one record per CDR3 protein. The table records approximately 130,000 distinct CDR3 sequences, more than 7% of them present only once. In its sample, this clonotype was seen many times. Germline CDR1 SGHTA, CDR2 FQGNSA. Trimming stripped 0 bases from V and 0 bases from J, with 9 bases between. The length of the CDR3 is 16 residues. The sequencing input was PBMCs. This TCR was sampled from a human donor in good health (CMV status not recorded). Some clones in this sample may be carry-over from other donors' samples. The rearrangement joins TRBV7-2 to TRBJ1-5, with no clear D. This CDR3 reads CASSLALGNSNQPQHF. The CDR3 coding sequence is TGTGCCAGCAGCTTAGCGCTAGGGAATAGCAATCAGCCCCAGCATTTT.